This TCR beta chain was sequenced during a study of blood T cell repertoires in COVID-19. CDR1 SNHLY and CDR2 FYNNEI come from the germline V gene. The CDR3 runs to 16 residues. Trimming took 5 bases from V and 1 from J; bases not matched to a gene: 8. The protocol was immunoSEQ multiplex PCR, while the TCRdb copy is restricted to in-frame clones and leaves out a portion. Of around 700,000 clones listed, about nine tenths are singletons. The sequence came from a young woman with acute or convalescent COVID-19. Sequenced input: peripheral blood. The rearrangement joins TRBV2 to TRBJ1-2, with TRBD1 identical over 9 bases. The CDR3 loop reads CASSTRTGDHNYGYTF. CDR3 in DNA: TGTGCCAGCAGTACCCGGACAGGGGACCATAACTATGGCTACACCTTC.